This is a list of T cell receptor beta chains from one sample in a study of cytomegalovirus exposure and HLA in healthy donors. Sequencing used immunoSEQ multiplex PCR; TCRdb keeps in-frame clones, though not all of them. The data contain approximately 88,000 clones, 90% to 97% of them singletons. The sequenced sample consisted of PBMCs. These receptors all come from a woman between 18 and 29 years old in good health and CMV-seronegative. CDR3s include the opening cysteine and the closing phenylalanine or tryptophan. Each record gives: V gene, J gene, clone size, D gene, CDR3 DNA, CDR3 protein. A D gene is named only where the DNA matches it firmly. A row's size may be missing; if present it is once, few, many or a size class.

V: TRBV30; J: TRBJ2-5; size: NA; D: NA; DNA: TGTGCCTGGATAGGAGGAGGGTACCAAGAGACCCAGTACTTC; CDR3: CAWIGGGYQETQYF
V: TRBV7-9; J: TRBJ1-4; size: once; D: NA; DNA: TGTGCCAGCAGACGTGGACTGCTTGAAAAACTGTTTTTT; CDR3: CASRRGLLEKLFF
V: TRBV18; J: TRBJ2-1; size: NA; D: NA; DNA: TGTGCCAGCTCACCGGAGTCGTCTGAGCAGTTCTTC; CDR3: CASSPESSEQFF
V: TRBV5-4; J: TRBJ1-3; size: NA; D: NA; DNA: TGTGCCAGCAGCTTCAGCGGGGGTGTACTGAACACCATATATTTT; CDR3: CASSFSGGVLNTIYF
V: TRBV23-1; J: TRBJ2-7; size: NA; D: TRBD2; DNA: TGCGCCAGCAGTCCGGGGGGGGTAGACTCCTACGAGCAGTACTTC; CDR3: CASSPGGVDSYEQYF
V: TRBV2; J: TRBJ2-3; size: NA; D: NA; DNA: TGTGCCAGCAGTGAACTAGCGCCTAGCACAGATACGCAGTATTTT; CDR3: CASSELAPSTDTQYF
V: TRBV7-2; J: TRBJ2-5; size: NA; D: TRBD2; DNA: TGTGCCAGCAGCCTAGCGGGACTTCAAGAGACCCAGTACTTC; CDR3: CASSLAGLQETQYF
V: TRBV19; J: TRBJ2-3; size: NA; D: NA; DNA: TGTGCCAGTAGTATAAGGGGCGGTGCAGATACGCAGTATTTT; CDR3: CASSIRGGADTQYF
V: TRBV18; J: TRBJ1-1; size: NA; D: NA; DNA: TGTGCCAGCTCACTATCAGAGAACACTGAAGCTTTCTTT; CDR3: CASSLSENTEAFF
V: TRBV14; J: TRBJ2-1; size: NA; D: NA; DNA: TGTGCCAGCAGCCTCGGCGTCAGCGGCAATGAGCAGTTCTTC; CDR3: CASSLGVSGNEQFF
V: TRBV18; J: TRBJ1-3; size: NA; D: NA; DNA: TGTGCCAGCTCACCACCCCAGGGATTCGGAAACACCATATATTTT; CDR3: CASSPPQGFGNTIYF
V: TRBV2; J: TRBJ1-1; size: NA; D: TRBD1; DNA: TGTGCCAGCACCCCGGGACAGCCGAACACTGAAGCTTTCTTT; CDR3: CASTPGQPNTEAFF
V: TRBV11-3; J: TRBJ1-1; size: NA; D: NA; DNA: TGTGCCAGCAGCCCCGGGGAGGCGTGGAACACTGAAGCTTTCTTT; CDR3: CASSPGEAWNTEAFF
V: TRBV5-1; J: TRBJ1-1; size: NA; D: NA; DNA: TGCGCCAGCAGCTCCCCAGTTGGGCTCCCGAACACTGAAGCTTTCTTT; CDR3: CASSSPVGLPNTEAFF
V: TRBV5-6; J: TRBJ2-6; size: once; D: TRBD2; DNA: TGTGCCAGCCATGTGTTGACCGGGACTAGCGGCTTGGGGGCCAACGTCCTGACTTTC; CDR3: CASHVLTGTSGLGANVLTF
V: TRBV6-5; J: TRBJ2-1; size: NA; D: TRBD1; DNA: TGTGCCAGCAGTTATAGCAGGGGGCGCGAGTATGAGCAGTTCTTC; CDR3: CASSYSRGREYEQFF
V: TRBV6-5; J: TRBJ2-5; size: NA; D: NA; DNA: TGTGCCAGCAGATTGACAGGAGGGGGGGGAGAGACCCAGTACTTC; CDR3: CASRLTGGGGETQYF
V: TRBV6-6; J: TRBJ1-2; size: NA; D: NA; DNA: TGTGCCAGCAGTCTGATGGACAGCCTCTATGGCTACACCTTC; CDR3: CASSLMDSLYGYTF
V: TRBV27; J: TRBJ2-3; size: NA; D: TRBD1; DNA: TGTGCCAGCAGTTTCTTGGTGTGGTCGGGACAGGGAACAGATACGCAGTATTTT; CDR3: CASSFLVWSGQGTDTQYF
V: TRBV6-5; J: TRBJ1-2; size: NA; D: TRBD1; DNA: TGTGCCAGCACCCTAGACAGGGGGTATGGCTACACCTTC; CDR3: CASTLDRGYGYTF
V: TRBV5-8; J: TRBJ2-5; size: once; D: NA; DNA: TGTGCCAGCAGCTTGGGGACACCAAAGGGTGAGACCCAGTACTTC; CDR3: CASSLGTPKGETQYF
V: TRBV19; J: TRBJ2-7; size: NA; D: TRBD1; DNA: TGTGCCAGTAGTATTTTTGGACAGGGGGCTTCCTACGAGCAGTACTTC; CDR3: CASSIFGQGASYEQYF
V: TRBV29-1; J: TRBJ1-2; size: NA; D: TRBD1; DNA: TGCAGCGTACCATCCTTAATACAGGGGGCTGCCTACACCTTC; CDR3: CSVPSLIQGAAYTF
V: TRBV2; J: TRBJ1-2; size: once; D: NA; DNA: TGTGCCAGCAAGAGACAGGAAGGATCTCGTGGAGTCTATGGCTACACCTTC; CDR3: CASKRQEGSRGVYGYTF
V: TRBV19; J: TRBJ2-7; size: NA; D: TRBD2; DNA: TGTGCCAGTAGTACCATCTTTAGCGGGAAAGACTCCTACGAGCAGTACTTC; CDR3: CASSTIFSGKDSYEQYF
V: TRBV11-2; J: TRBJ2-3; size: NA; D: NA; DNA: TGTGCCACCCCGAGGGGGGGGGAGCCAGGGCAAGGGCAGTATTTT; CDR3: CATPRGGEPGQGQYF
V: TRBV28; J: TRBJ1-2; size: NA; D: TRBD1; DNA: TGTGCCAGCAGTTTTTCAAGGCAAACAGGGGCACGCTACACCTTC; CDR3: CASSFSRQTGARYTF
V: TRBV11-2; J: TRBJ1-1; size: NA; D: NA; DNA: TGTGCCAGCAGCTCGCTAGCACCCCGGGACTCTGAAGCTTTCTTT; CDR3: CASSSLAPRDSEAFF
V: TRBV19; J: TRBJ2-3; size: NA; D: NA; DNA: TGTGCCAGTAGTATAGTCTCCGGGCCCGGGGGTATAGATACGCAGTATTTT; CDR3: CASSIVSGPGGIDTQYF
V: TRBV5-6; J: TRBJ1-3; size: NA; D: NA; DNA: TGTGCCAGCAGCTTGACAGGGAGAAACACCATATATTTT; CDR3: CASSLTGRNTIYF
V: TRBV5-1; J: TRBJ1-1; size: NA; D: NA; DNA: TGCGCCAGCACCCCGGACTGGAACACTGAAGCTTTCTTT; CDR3: CASTPDWNTEAFF
V: TRBV27; J: TRBJ2-3; size: NA; D: NA; DNA: TGTGCCAGCAGTCCTCAGGTCCCCACAGATACGCAGTATTTT; CDR3: CASSPQVPTDTQYF
V: TRBV11-3; J: TRBJ2-3; size: NA; D: TRBD2; DNA: TGTGCCAGCAACACTCCCCCTACTAGCGCCGGTCACACAGATACGCAGTATTTT; CDR3: CASNTPPTSAGHTDTQYF
V: TRBV5-1; J: TRBJ1-1; size: NA; D: NA; DNA: TGCGCCAGCAGCTTGGTGAGGGACACTGAAGCTTTCTTT; CDR3: CASSLVRDTEAFF
V: TRBV6-5; J: TRBJ1-1; size: NA; D: TRBD1; DNA: TGTGCCAGCCATCAAGGGGGCTTTACTGAAGCTTTCTTT; CDR3: CASHQGGFTEAFF
V: TRBV18; J: TRBJ2-4; size: once; D: NA; DNA: TGTGCCAGCTCACCACCATGGGACACCAAAAACATTCAGTACTTC; CDR3: CASSPPWDTKNIQYF
V: TRBV29-1; J: TRBJ2-2; size: once; D: NA; DNA: TGCAGCGTTCTGGTACTTGACACCGGGGAGCTGTTTTTT; CDR3: CSVLVLDTGELFF
V: TRBV11-2; J: TRBJ1-5; size: NA; D: TRBD1; DNA: TGTGCCAGCAGCTTAGGAGACAGGGGGTGGGTGGGCAATCAGCCCCAGCATTTT; CDR3: CASSLGDRGWVGNQPQHF
V: TRBV5-1; J: TRBJ2-1; size: NA; D: TRBD1; DNA: TGCGCCAGCAACCCCGGACAGGGGGCCTACAATGAGCAGTTCTTC; CDR3: CASNPGQGAYNEQFF
V: TRBV2; J: TRBJ2-2; size: NA; D: NA; DNA: TGTGCCAGCAGTAACGCGCCGAACACCGGGGAGCTGTTTTTT; CDR3: CASSNAPNTGELFF
V: TRBV9; J: TRBJ2-7; size: NA; D: TRBD2; DNA: TGTGCCAGCAGCGCACAAAGGGGAGGGCAATACGAGCAGTACTTC; CDR3: CASSAQRGGQYEQYF
V: TRBV28; J: TRBJ2-3; size: NA; D: TRBD2; DNA: TGTGCCAGCAGTTTGGGACTAGCGAGCACAGATACGCAGTATTTT; CDR3: CASSLGLASTDTQYF
V: TRBV14; J: TRBJ2-1; size: NA; D: TRBD1; DNA: TGTGCCAGCAGCCAAGGCCTGAACAGGGGTTTTGATGAGCAGTTCTTC; CDR3: CASSQGLNRGFDEQFF
V: TRBV6-4; J: TRBJ2-1; size: NA; D: TRBD2; DNA: TGTGCCAGCAGTGACTCGGGGGGAGGGCCACATGAGCAGTTCTTC; CDR3: CASSDSGGGPHEQFF
V: TRBV28; J: TRBJ2-5; size: NA; D: TRBD2; DNA: TGTGCCAGCAGTTTATCCGGACTAGCGGGAAGAGGTAGAGAGACCCAGTACTTC; CDR3: CASSLSGLAGRGRETQYF
V: TRBV6-1; J: TRBJ2-3; size: NA; D: NA; DNA: TGTGCCAGCAGTGAACTGGCCGATACGCAGTATTTT; CDR3: CASSELADTQYF
V: TRBV10-2; J: TRBJ2-1; size: NA; D: TRBD2; DNA: TGCGCCAGCAGTGATCCTAGCGGGAACTCCTACAATGAGCAGTTCTTC; CDR3: CASSDPSGNSYNEQFF
V: TRBV5-6; J: TRBJ1-1; size: once; D: NA; DNA: TGTGCCAGCACCCTCGGTGGCACTGAAGCTTTCTTT; CDR3: CASTLGGTEAFF